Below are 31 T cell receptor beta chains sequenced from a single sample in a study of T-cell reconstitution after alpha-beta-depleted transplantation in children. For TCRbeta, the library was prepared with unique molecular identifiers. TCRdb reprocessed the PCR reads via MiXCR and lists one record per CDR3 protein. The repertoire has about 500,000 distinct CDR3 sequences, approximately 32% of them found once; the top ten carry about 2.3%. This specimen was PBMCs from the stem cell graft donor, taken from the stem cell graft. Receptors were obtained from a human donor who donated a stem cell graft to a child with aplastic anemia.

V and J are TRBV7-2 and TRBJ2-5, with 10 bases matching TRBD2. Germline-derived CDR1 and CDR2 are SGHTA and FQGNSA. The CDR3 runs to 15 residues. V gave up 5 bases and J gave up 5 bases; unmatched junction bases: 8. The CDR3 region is CASSRRGLASETQYF. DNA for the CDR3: TGTGCCAGCAGCAGAAGGGGACTAGCGAGTGAGACCCAGTACTTC. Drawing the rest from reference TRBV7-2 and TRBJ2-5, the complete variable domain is GAGVSQSPSNKVTEKGKDVELRCDPISGHTALYWYRQSLGQGLEFLIYFQGNSAPDKSGLPSDRFSAERTGGSVSTLTIQRTQQEDSAVYLCASSRRGLASETQYFGPGTRLLVL.

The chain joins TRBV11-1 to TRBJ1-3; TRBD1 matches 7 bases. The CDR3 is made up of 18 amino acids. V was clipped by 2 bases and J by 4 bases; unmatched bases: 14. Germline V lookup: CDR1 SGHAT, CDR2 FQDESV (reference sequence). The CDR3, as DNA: TGTGCCAGCAGCTTAATCCTCACCCGGCAGGGGGTCGGAAACACCATATATTTT. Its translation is CASSLILTRQGVGNTIYF.

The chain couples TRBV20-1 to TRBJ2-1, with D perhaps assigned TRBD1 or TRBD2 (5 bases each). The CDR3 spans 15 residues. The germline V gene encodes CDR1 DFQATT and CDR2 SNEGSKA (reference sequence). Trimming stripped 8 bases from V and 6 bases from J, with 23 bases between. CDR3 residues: CSSRSGTKPSNEQFF. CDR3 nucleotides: TGCAGTTCACGATCCGGGACCAAGCCATCCAATGAGCAGTTCTTC.

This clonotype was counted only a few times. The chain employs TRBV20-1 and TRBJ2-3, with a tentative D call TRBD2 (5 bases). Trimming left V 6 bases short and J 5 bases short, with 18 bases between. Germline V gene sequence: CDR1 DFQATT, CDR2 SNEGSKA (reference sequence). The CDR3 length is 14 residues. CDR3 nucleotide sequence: TGCAGTGCAATCACGGGGAAAGCAGTAGATACGCAGTATTTT. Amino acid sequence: CSAITGKAVDTQYF.

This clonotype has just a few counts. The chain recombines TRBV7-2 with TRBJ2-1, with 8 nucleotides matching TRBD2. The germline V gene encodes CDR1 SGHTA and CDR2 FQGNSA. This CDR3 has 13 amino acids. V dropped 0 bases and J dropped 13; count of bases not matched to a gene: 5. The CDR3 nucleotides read TGTGCCAGCAGCTTAGCATTAGCGGGACTTCAGTTCTTC. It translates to CASSLALAGLQFF.

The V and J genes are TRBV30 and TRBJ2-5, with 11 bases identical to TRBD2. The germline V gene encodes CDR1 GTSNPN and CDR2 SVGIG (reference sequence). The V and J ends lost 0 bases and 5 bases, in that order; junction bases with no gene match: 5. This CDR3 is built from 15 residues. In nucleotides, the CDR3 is TGTGCCTGGAGTGTTGTAGCGGGAGGGTGGGAGACCCAGTACTTC. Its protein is CAWSVVAGGWETQYF.

CDR3 sequence (DNA): TGCGCCAGCAGCGTGGAGTGGGACACTGAAGCTTTCTTT. It specifies CASSVEWDTEAFF. V is TRBV5-1 and J is TRBJ1-1; D not certain. CDR3 length: 13 residues. Per the germline V gene, CDR1 is SGHRS and CDR2 is YFSETQ. Trimming took off 4 bases at V and 3 bases at J, with 10 bases between the two ends.

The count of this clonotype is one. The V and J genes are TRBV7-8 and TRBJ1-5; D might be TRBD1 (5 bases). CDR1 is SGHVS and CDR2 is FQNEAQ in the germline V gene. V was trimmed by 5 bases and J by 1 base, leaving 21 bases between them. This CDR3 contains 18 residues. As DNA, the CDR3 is TGTGCCAGCAGCGAAGAGGCCCGGGGACGAAAAAGCAATCAGCCCCAGCATTTT. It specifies CASSEEARGRKSNQPQHF.

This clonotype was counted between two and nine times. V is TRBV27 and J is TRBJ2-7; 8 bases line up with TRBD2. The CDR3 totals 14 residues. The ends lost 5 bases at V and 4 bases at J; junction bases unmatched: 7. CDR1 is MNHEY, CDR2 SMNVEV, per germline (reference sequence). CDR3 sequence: CASSLKAGAYEQYV. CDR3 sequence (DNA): TGTGCCAGCAGTCTTAAAGCGGGAGCTTACGAGCAGTACGTC.

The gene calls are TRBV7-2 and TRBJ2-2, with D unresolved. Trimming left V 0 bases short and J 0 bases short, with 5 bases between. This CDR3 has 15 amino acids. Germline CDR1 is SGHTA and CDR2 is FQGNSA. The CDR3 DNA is TGTGCCAGCAGCTTAGCTAGCACGAACACCGGGGAGCTGTTTTTT. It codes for CASSLASTNTGELFF. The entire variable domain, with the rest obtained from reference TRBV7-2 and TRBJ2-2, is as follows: GAGVSQSPSNKVTEKGKDVELRCDPISGHTALYWYRQSLGQGLEFLIYFQGNSAPDKSGLPSDRFSAERTGGSVSTLTIQRTQQEDSAVYLCASSLASTNTGELFFGEGSRLTVL.

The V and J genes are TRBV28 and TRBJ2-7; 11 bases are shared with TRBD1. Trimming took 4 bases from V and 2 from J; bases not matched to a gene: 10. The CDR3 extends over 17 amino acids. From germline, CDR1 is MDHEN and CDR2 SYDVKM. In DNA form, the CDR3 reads TGTGCCAGCAGTTCCCCCCCGGGACAGGGGGTTCCCTACGAGCAGTACTTC. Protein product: CASSSPPGQGVPYEQYF.

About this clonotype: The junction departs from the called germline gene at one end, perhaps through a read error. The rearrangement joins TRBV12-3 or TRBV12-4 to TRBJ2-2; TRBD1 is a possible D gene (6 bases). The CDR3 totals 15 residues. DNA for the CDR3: TGTGCCAGCAGTTTGGTCAGGGGAGTGGTCGGGGAGCTGTTTTTC. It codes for CASSLVRGVVGELFF.

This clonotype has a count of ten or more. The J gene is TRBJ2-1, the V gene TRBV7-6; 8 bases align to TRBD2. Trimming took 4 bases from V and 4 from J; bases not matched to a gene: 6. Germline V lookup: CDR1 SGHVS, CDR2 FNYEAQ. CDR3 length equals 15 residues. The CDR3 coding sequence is TGTGCCAGCAGCTCCTTAGCGGGGTCGTACAATGAGCAGTTCTTC. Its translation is CASSSLAGSYNEQFF.

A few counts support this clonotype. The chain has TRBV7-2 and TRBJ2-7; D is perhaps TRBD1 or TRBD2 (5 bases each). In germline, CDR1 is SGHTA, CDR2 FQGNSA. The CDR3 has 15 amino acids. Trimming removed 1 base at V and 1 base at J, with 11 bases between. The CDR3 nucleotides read TGTGCCAGCAGCTTAGTATCCGGGGCATCCTACGAGCAGTACTTC. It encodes CASSLVSGASYEQYF.

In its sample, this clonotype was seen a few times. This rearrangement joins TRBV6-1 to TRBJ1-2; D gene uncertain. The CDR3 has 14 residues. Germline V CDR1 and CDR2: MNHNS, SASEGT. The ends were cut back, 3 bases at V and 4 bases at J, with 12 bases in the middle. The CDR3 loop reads CASSEGREGYGYTF. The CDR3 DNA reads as TGTGCCAGCAGTGAGGGTAGGGAGGGCTATGGCTACACCTTC.

CDR3 sequence: CASSPAVTEAFF. The CDR3 nucleotides read TGTGCCAGCAGCCCCGCAGTCACTGAAGCTTTCTTT. The genes are TRBV7-8 and TRBJ1-1; D remains unclear. The length of the CDR3 is 12 residues. The V gene lost 5 bases and the J gene lost 4 bases, with 8 bases spanning the gap. Germline V CDR1 and CDR2: SGHVS, FQNEAQ.

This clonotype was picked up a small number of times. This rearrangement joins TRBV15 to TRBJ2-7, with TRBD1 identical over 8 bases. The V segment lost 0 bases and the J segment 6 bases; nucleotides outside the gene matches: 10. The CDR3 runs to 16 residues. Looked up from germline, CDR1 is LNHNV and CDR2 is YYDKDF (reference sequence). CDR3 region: CATSRDTRQGRSEQYV. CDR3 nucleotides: TGTGCCACCAGCAGAGATACCAGACAGGGGAGAAGCGAGCAGTACGTC.

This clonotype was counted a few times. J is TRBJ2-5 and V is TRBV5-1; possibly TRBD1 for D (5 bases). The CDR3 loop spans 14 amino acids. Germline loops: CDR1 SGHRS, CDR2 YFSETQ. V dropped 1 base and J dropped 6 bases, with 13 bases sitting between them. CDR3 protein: CASSLSEDIKTQYF. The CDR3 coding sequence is TGCGCCAGCAGCTTGTCAGAGGACATAAAGACCCAGTACTTC.

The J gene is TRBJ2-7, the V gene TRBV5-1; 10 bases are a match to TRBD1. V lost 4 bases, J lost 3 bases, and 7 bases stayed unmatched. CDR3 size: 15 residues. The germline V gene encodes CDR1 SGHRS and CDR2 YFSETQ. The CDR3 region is CASSPRQGAVYEQYV. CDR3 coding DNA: TGCGCCAGCAGCCCCAGACAGGGGGCCGTCTACGAGCAGTACGTC.

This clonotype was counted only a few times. CDR3 region: CASGGGTGGVDEQFF. In DNA form, the CDR3 reads TGTGCCAGCGGAGGGGGGACAGGAGGAGTAGATGAGCAGTTCTTC. The gene calls are TRBV2 and TRBJ2-1, with TRBD1 matching 8 bases. CDR1 is SNHLY and CDR2 is FYNNEI in the germline V gene. Trimming at V came to 8 bases and at J to 8 bases, leaving 14 bases not matched to a gene. The CDR3 loop spans 15 amino acids.

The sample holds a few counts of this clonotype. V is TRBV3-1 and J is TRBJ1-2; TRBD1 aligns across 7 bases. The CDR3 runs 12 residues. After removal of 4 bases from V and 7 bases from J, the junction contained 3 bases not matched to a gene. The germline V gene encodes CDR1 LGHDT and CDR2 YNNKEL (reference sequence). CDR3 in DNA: TGTGCCAGCAGCCGTACAGGGGCTGGCTACACCTTC. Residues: CASSRTGAGYTF.

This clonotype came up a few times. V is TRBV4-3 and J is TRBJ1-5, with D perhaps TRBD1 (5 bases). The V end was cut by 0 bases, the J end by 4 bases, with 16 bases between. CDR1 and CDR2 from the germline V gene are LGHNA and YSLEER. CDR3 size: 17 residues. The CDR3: CASSQDMTAGRNQPQHF. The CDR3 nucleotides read TGCGCCAGCAGCCAAGATATGACGGCAGGGCGGAATCAGCCCCAGCATTTT.

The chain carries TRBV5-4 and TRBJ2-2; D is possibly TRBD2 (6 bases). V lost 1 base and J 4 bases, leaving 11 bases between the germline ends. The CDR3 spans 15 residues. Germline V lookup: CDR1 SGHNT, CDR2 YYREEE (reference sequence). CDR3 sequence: CASSLSGSLTGELFF. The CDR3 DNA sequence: TGTGCCAGCAGCTTGAGCGGGTCCCTCACCGGGGAGCTGTTTTTT.

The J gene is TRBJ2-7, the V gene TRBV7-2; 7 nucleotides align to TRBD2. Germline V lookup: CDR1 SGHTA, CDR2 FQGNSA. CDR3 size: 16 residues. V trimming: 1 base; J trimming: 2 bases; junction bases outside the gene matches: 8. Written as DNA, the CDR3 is TGTGCCAGCAGCTTAGGGGCGGGAGTGTCCCCCTACGAGCAGTACTTC. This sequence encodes CASSLGAGVSPYEQYF.

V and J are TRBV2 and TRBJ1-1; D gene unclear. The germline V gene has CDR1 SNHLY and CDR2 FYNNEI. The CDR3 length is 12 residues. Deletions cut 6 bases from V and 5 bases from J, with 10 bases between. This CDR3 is CASRSVVTEAFF. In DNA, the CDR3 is TGTGCCAGCAGATCTGTGGTAACTGAAGCTTTCTTT.

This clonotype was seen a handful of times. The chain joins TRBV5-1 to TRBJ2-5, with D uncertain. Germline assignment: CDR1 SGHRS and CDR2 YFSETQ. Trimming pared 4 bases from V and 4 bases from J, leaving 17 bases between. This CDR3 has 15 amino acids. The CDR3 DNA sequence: TGCGCCAGCAGCCGCGGAAGGGAATCCCGAGAGACCCAGTACTTC. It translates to CASSRGRESRETQYF.

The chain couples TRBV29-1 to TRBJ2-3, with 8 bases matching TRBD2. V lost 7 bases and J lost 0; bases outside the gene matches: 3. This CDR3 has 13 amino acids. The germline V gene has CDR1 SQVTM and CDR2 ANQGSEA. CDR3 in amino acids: CSAPGGSTDTQYF. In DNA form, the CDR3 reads TGCAGCGCTCCGGGGGGGAGCACAGATACGCAGTATTTT.

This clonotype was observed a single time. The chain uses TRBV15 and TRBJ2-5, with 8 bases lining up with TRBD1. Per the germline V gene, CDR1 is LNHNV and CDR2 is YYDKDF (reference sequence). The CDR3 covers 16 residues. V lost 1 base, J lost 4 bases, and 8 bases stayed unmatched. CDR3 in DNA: TGTGCCACCAGCAGAGTGGGCCAGGGGGCAAGAGAGACCCAGTACTTC. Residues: CATSRVGQGARETQYF.

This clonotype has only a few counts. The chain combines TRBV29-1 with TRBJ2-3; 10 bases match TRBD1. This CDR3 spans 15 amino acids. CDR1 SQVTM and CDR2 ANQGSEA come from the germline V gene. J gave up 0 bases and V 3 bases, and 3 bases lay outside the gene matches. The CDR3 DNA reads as TGCAGCGTTGACGGGACAGGGGCTAGCACAGATACGCAGTATTTT. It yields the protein CSVDGTGASTDTQYF.

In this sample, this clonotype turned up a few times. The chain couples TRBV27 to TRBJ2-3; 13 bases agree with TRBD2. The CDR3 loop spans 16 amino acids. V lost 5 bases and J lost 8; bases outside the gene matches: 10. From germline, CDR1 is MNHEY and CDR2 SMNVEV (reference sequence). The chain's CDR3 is CASSRETSGRTSTQYF. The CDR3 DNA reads TGTGCCAGCAGTCGAGAGACTAGCGGGAGGACTAGTACGCAGTATTTT.

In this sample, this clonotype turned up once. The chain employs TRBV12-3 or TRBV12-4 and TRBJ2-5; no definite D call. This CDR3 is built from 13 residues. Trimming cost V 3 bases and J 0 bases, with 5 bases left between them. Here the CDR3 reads CASSFRHQETQYF. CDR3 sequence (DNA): TGTGCCAGCAGTTTTAGACACCAAGAGACCCAGTACTTC.